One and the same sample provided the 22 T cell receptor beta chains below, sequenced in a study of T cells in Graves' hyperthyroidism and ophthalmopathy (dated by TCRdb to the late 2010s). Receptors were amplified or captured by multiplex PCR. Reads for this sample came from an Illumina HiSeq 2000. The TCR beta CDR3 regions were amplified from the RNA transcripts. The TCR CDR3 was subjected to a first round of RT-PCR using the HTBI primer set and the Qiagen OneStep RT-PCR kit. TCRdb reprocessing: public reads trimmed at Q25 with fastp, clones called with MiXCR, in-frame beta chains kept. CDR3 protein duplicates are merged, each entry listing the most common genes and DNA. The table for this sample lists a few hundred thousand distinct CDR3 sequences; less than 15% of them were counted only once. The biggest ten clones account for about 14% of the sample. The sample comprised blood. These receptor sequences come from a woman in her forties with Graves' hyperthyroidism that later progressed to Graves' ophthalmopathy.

The CDR3 reads CASSQAASGRSDYEQYF. CDR3 bases: TGTGCCAGCAGCCAAGCCGCTAGCGGGAGGAGCGACTACGAGCAGTACTTC. The chain employs TRBV28 and TRBJ2-7, with TRBD2 matching over 11 bases. This CDR3 contains 17 residues. Looked up from germline, CDR1 is MDHEN and CDR2 is SYDVKM. J was trimmed by 3 bases and V by 6 bases; bases with no gene match: 13.

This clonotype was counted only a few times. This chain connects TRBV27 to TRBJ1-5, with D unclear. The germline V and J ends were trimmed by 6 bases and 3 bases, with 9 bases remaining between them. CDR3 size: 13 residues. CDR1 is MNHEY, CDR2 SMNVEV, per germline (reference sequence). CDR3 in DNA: TGTGCCAGCAGCCCAGGCATCAATCAGCCCCAGCATTTT. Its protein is CASSPGINQPQHF.

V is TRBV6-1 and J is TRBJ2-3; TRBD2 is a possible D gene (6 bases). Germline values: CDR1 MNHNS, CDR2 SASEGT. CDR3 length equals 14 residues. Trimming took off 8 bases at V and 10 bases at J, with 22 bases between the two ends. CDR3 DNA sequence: TGTGCCAGCTGGGACTTATCAACCCACGTGTCGCAGTATTTT. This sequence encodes CASWDLSTHVSQYF.

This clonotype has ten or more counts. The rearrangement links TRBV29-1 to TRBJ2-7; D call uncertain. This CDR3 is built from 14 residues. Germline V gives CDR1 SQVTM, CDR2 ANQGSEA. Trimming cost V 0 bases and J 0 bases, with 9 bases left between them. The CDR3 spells CSVEDDAFSYEQYF. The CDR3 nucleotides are TGCAGCGTTGAAGATGACGCCTTCTCCTACGAGCAGTACTTC.

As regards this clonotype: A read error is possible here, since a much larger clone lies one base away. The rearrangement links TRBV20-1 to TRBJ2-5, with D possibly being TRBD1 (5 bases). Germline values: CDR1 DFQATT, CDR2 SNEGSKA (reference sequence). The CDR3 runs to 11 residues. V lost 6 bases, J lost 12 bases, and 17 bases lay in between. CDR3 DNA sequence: TGCAGTGCCAACCCAGCAGGGATTAAGTACTTC. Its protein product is CSANPAGIKYF.

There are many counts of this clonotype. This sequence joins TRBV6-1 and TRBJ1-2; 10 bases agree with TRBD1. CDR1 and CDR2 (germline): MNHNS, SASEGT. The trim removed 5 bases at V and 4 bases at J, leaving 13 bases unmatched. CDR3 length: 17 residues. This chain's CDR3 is CASSRYMTGGDSYGYTF. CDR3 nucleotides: TGTGCCAGCAGTCGATACATGACAGGGGGCGACAGCTATGGCTACACCTTC.

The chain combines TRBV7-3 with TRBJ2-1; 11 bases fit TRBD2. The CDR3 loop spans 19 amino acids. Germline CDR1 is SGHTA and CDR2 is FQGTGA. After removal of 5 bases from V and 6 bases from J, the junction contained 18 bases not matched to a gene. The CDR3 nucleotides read TGTGCCAGCAGCATCGGGACTAGCGGTCGGAGATCGTCACTCAATGAGCAGTTCTTC. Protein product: CASSIGTSGRRSSLNEQFF.

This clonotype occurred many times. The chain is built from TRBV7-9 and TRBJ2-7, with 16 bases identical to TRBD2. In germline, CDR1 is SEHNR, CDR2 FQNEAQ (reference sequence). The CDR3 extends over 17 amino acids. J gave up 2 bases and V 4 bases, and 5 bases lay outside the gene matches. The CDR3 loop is CASSSGLAGGIPYEQYF. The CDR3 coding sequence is TGTGCCAGCAGCTCGGGACTAGCGGGAGGGATACCCTACGAGCAGTACTTC.

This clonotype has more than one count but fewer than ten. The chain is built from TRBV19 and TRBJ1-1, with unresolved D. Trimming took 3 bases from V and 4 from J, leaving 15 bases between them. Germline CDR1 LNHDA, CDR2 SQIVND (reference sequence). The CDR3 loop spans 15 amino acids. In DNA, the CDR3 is TGTGCCAGTAGTATTTATATCGATGTTTCCACTGAAGCTTTCTTT. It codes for CASSIYIDVSTEAFF.

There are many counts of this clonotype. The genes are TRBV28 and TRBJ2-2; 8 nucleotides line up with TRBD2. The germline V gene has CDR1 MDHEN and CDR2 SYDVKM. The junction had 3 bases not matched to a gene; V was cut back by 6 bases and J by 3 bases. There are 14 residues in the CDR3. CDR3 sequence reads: CASRTSGYTGELFF. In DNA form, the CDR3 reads TGTGCCAGCAGAACTAGCGGATACACCGGGGAGCTGTTTTTT. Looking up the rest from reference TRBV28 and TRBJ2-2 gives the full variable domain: DVKVTQSSRYLVKRTGEKVFLECVQDMDHENMFWYRQDPGLGLRLIYFSYDVKMKEKGDIPEGYSVSREKKERFSLILESASTNQTSMYLCASRTSGYTGELFFGEGSRLTVL.

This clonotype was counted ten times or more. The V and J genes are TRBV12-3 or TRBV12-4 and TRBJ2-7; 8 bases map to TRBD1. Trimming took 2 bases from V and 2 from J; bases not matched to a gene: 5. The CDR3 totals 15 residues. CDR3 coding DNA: TGTGCCAGCAGTTTATATGGGACAGGAGCCTACGAGCAGTACTTC. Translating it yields CASSLYGTGAYEQYF.

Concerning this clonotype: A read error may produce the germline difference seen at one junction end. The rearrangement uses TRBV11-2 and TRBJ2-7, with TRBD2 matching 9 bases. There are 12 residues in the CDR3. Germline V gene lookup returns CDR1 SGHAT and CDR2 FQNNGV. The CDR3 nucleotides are TGTGCCAGTAGCCCCATAGCGGGAGAGCACTACTTC. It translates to CASSPIAGEHYF.

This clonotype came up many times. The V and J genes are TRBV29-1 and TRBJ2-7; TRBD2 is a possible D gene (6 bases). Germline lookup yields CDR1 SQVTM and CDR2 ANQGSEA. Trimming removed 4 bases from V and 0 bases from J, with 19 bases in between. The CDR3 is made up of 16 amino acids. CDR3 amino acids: CSVVNLARHSSYEQYF. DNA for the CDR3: TGCAGCGTTGTAAATCTAGCGCGCCATAGCTCCTACGAGCAGTACTTC.

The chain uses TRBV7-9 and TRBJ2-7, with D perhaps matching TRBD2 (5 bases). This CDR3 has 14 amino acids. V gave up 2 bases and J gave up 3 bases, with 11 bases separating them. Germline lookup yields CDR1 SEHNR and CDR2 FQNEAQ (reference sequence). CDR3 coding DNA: TGTGCCAGCAGCTTAAAGCTGGGGAGCTACGAGCAGTACTTC. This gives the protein CASSLKLGSYEQYF.

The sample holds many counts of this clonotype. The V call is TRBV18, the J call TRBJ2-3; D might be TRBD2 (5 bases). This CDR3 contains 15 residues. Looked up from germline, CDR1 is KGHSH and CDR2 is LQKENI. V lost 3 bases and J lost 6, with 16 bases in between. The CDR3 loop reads CASSPGEGAADTQYF. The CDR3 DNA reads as TGTGCCAGCTCACCTGGAGAGGGAGCCGCGGATACGCAGTATTTT.

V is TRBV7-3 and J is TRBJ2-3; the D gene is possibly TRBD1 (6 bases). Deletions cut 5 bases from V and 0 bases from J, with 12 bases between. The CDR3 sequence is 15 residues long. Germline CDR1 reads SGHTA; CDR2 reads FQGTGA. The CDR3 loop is CASSQTGFSTDTQYF. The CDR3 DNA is TGTGCCAGCAGCCAGACAGGCTTTAGCACAGATACGCAGTATTTT.

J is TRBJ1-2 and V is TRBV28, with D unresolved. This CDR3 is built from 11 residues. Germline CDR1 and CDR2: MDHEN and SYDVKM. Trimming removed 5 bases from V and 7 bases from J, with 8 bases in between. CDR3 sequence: CASSPRGGYTF. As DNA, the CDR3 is TGTGCCAGCAGTCCGAGAGGTGGCTACACCTTC.

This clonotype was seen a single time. The chain's CDR3 is CASSERGAYSTDTQYF. CDR3 DNA sequence: TGTGCCAGCAGTGAACGGGGAGCCTATAGCACAGATACGCAGTATTTT. The chain has TRBV6-1 and TRBJ2-3; weak D call: TRBD2 (5 bases). CDR3 length equals 16 residues. From germline, CDR1 is MNHNS and CDR2 SASEGT. Trimming removed 2 bases from V and 0 bases from J, with 12 bases in between.

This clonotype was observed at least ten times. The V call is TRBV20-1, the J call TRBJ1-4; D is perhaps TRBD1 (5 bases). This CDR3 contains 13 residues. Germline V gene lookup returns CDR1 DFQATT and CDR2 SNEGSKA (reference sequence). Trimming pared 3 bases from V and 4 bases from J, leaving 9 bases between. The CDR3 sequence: CSASRGFNEKLFF. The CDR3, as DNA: TGCAGTGCTAGTAGGGGTTTTAATGAAAAACTGTTTTTT.

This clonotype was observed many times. The CDR3 DNA sequence: TGTGCCAGCAGTGCGGCGGGGTTAGGCATTCAGTACTTC. Translating it yields CASSAAGLGIQYF. The chain employs TRBV27 and TRBJ2-4; D is perhaps TRBD2 (6 bases). The V gene lost 5 bases and the J gene lost 9 bases, with 14 bases spanning the gap. CDR3 size: 13 residues. Germline CDR1 MNHEY, CDR2 SMNVEV (reference sequence).

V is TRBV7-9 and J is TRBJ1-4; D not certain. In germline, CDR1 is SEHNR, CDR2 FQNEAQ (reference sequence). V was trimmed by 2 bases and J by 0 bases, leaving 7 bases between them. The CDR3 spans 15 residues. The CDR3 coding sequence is TGTGCCAGCAGCTTATTGGTAGCAACTAATGAAAAACTGTTTTTT. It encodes CASSLLVATNEKLFF.

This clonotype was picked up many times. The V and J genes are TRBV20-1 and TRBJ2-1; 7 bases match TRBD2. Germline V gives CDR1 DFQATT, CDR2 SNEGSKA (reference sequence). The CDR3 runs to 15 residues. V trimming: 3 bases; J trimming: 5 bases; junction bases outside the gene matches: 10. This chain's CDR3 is CSASQRGTLNNEQFF. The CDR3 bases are TGCAGTGCTAGTCAGCGGGGCACTCTTAACAATGAGCAGTTCTTC.